This TCR beta chain came from a study of T cell clones after liver transplantation. As for the study in general: In this trial, immunosuppression withdrawal was attempted within 2 years of liver transplant. TCRbeta sequencing after a pre-transplant mixed lymphocyte reaction identified graft-donor-reactive clones, later tracked in post-transplant blood.

As concerns this clone: Its antigen is not known.

Germline V gene lookup returns CDR1 SGHAT and CDR2 FQNNGV. V gave up 1 base and J gave up 5 bases; unmatched junction bases: 12. This CDR3 has 17 amino acids. The study, taken as a whole, reports: Donor-reactive sequences fell more than third party-reactive ones, suggesting partial deletion. These preliminary findings come from unstandardized post-transplant sampling times.

Libraries were prepared by immunoSEQ multiplex PCR; TCRdb keeps only in-frame clonotypes and omits some of them. The repertoire has under 130,000 clones, around 80% of them found once; the top ten carry about 3%. The rearrangement joins TRBV11-2 to TRBJ2-7; 9 bases match TRBD1. The specimen was CD4+ T cells from blood, collected around 4 years after liver transplant. The receptor's source is a human patient who received a liver transplant. T cells may partly derive from the graft donor. CDR3 sequence: CASSLGWPGTGWHEQYF. CDR3 in DNA: TGTGCCAGCAGCTTAGGGTGGCCCGGGACAGGGTGGCACGAGCAGTACTTC.